The present TCR beta chain was sequenced within a study of T cell repertoires in cytomegalovirus infection. Study-wide background: CMV epitopes in the study were HLA-C-restricted (recently identified) and HLA-B-restricted (well studied). An indication of both CMV infection and matching HLA type came from public TCR beta signatures.

As for this clonotype: Its antigen is still unknown.

The CDR3 covers 13 residues. V lost 8 bases to trimming and J lost 0 bases, with 11 bases between them. The V gene's germline CDR1 is MNHEY and CDR2 SVGAGI. One entry per CDR3 protein results from TCRdb running MiXCR on the reads. The sample lists about 400,000 distinct CDR3 sequences; about 35% were seen once. The study's findings and limits: The ex vivo response was dominated by HLA-C-restricted CMV-specific TCR beta clonotypes. Cumulative public TCR beta family frequency identified carriers of CMV plus the relevant HLA.

The chain recombines TRBV6-5 with TRBJ2-7; possible D gene TRBD2, 6 bases. Sequences were derived from cultured PBMCs, sampled from culture after CMV antigen stimulation. The TCR sequence derives from a human donor in good health (CMV status not recorded). Some clones in this sample may be carry-over from other donors' samples. CDR3 nucleotide sequence: TGTGCCAGCGGCGGGACCAGCTCCTACGAGCAGTACTTC. Its translation is CASGGTSSYEQYF.